This note documents a single TCR beta chain sequence. The V end lost 0 bases, the J end lost 4 bases, and 5 bases lay between the germline ends. This CDR3 has 13 residues. Germline loops: CDR1 KGHSH, CDR2 LQKENI. This entry comes from a study of control samples from healthy donors and cancer patients. Generated by immunoSEQ multiplex PCR, the TCRdb table keeps only in-frame clones and is missing some. The top ten clones hold about 2.7% of a sample with 120,000 or so clones, around 87% of them seen once. This receptor was identified in a man aged 60 to 75 in good health. The sequenced sample was blood. This sequence joins TRBV18 and TRBJ2-3; D ambiguous. The CDR3 sequence: CASSPPWSDTQYF. The CDR3 DNA follows: TGTGCCAGCTCACCACCGTGGTCAGATACGCAGTATTTT.